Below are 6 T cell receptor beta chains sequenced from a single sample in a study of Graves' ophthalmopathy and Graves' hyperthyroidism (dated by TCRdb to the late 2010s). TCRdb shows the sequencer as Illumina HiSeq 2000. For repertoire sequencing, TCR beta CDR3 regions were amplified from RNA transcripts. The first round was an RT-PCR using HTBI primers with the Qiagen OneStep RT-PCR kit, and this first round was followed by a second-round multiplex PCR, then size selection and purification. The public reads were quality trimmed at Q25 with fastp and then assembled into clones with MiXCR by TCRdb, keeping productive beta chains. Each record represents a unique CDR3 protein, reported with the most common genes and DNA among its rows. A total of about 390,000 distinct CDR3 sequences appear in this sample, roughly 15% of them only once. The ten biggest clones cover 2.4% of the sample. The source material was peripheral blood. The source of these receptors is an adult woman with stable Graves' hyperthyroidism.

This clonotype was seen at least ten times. The CDR3 spells CASSSGGRALAGELFF. CDR3 DNA: TGTGCCAGCAGCTCTGGCGGGAGGGCCCTCGCCGGGGAGCTGTTTTTT. The V and J genes are TRBV6-2 or TRBV6-3 and TRBJ2-2; TRBD2 matches 9 bases. The germline gives CDR1 MNHEY, CDR2 SVGEGT. CDR3 length: 16 residues. Trimming took 6 bases from V and 6 from J; bases not matched to a gene: 11.

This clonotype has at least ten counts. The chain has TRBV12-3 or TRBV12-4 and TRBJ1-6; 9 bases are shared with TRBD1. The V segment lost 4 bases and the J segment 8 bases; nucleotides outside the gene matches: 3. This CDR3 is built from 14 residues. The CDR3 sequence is CASSSRTGDSPLHF. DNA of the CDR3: TGTGCCAGCAGTTCCCGGACAGGGGATTCACCCCTCCACTTT.

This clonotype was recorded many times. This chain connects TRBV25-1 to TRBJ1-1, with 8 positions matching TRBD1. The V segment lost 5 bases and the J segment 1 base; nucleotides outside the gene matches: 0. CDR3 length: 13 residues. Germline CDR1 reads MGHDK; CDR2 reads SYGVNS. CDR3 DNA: TGTGCCAGCAGTCAGGGGGCGAACACTGAAGCTTTCTTT. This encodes CASSQGANTEAFF. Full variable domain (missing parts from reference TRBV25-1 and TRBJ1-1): EADIYQTPRYLVIGTGKKITLECSQTMGHDKMYWYQQDPGMELHLIHYSYGVNSTEKGDLSSESTVSRIRTEHFPLTLESARPSHTSQYLCASSQGANTEAFFGQGTRLTVV.

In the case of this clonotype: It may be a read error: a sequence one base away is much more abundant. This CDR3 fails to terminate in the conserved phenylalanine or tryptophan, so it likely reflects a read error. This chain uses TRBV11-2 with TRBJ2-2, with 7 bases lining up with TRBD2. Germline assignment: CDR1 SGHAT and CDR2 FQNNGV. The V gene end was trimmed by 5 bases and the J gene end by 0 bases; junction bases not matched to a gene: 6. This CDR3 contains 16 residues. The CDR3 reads CASSQRLASNTGELFL. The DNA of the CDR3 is TGTGCCAGCAGCCAACGACTAGCCTCGAACACCGGGGAGCTGTTTTTG.

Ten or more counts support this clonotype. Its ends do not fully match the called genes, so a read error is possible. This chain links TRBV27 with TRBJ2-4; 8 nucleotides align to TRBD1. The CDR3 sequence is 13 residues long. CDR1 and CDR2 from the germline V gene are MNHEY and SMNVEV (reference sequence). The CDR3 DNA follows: TGTGCCAGCAGTCACAGGGGGGTCGACATTAAGTACTTC. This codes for CASSHRGVDIKYF.

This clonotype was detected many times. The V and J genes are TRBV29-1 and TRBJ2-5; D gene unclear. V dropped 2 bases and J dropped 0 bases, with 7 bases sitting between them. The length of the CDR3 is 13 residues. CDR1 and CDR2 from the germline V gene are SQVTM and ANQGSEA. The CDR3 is CSVESHYQETQYF. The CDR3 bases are TGCAGCGTTGAATCTCATTACCAAGAGACCCAGTACTTC.